The 28 T cell receptor beta chains in this list originate from one sample, sequenced in a study of T cell changes during pregnancy in multiple sclerosis. Using immunoSEQ multiplex PCR, the repertoire was profiled, and TCRdb retains in-frame clones only, with some absent. This table has about 40,000 clones, approximately 94% appearing once. Material: peripheral blood, obtained in the third trimester of pregnancy. The receptors derive from a female donor with multiple sclerosis, enrolled in a pregnancy study.

The chain couples TRBV4-3 to TRBJ1-3; D unresolved. Trimming took off 1 base at V and 11 bases at J, with 12 bases between the two ends. CDR1 and CDR2 from the germline V gene are LGHNA and YSLEER. CDR3 length equals 13 residues. The chain's CDR3 is CASSQGLGSAIYF. CDR3 DNA: TGCGCCAGCAGCCAAGGGCTGGGGAGCGCCATATATTTT.

This chain connects TRBV5-4 to TRBJ2-3; D possibly corresponds to TRBD1 (6 bases). With 1 base removed from V and 1 base from J, the gap between germline ends came to 10 bases. The germline CDR1 and CDR2 sequences are SGHNT and YYREEE (reference sequence). The CDR3 is made up of 15 amino acids. CDR3 sequence: CASSLSPGGTDTQYF. The CDR3 DNA reads TGTGCCAGCAGCTTGAGCCCAGGGGGCACAGATACGCAGTATTTT.

The chain is built from TRBV6-1 and TRBJ1-1; 7 nucleotides align to TRBD1. Germline CDR1 reads MNHNS; CDR2 reads SASEGT. The V and J ends lost 2 bases and 0 bases, in that order; junction bases with no gene match: 6. CDR3 size: 16 residues. CDR3 DNA: TGTGCCAGCAGTGAAATGACAGGGTCAATGAACACTGAAGCTTTCTTT. It codes for CASSEMTGSMNTEAFF.

The chain has TRBV7-2 and TRBJ2-1, with TRBD2 identical over 10 bases. This CDR3 has 15 residues. V lost 5 bases to trimming and J lost 6 bases; unmatched junction nucleotides: 7. Germline V CDR1 and CDR2: SGHTA, FQGNSA. CDR3 loop: CASSPPGLASNEQFF. As DNA, the CDR3 is TGTGCCAGCAGCCCCCCGGGACTAGCGTCCAATGAGCAGTTCTTC.

V is TRBV15 and J is TRBJ2-7, with D maybe TRBD2 (7 bases). The CDR3 sequence is 13 residues long. The V gene's germline CDR1 is LNHNV and CDR2 YYDKDF (reference sequence). Deletions cut 5 bases from V and 3 bases from J, with 11 bases between. CDR3 DNA sequence: TGTGCCACCAGCGAGGGGGGGTTCTACGAGCAGTACTTC. Protein: CATSEGGFYEQYF.

The chain is built from TRBV7-9 and TRBJ2-3; D is unclear. The CDR3 is 13 amino acids. CDR1 SEHNR and CDR2 FQNEAQ come from the germline V gene (reference sequence). Trimming cost V 5 bases and J 2 bases, with 8 bases left between them. Written as DNA, the CDR3 is TGTGCCAGCAGCGACGACACCACAGATACGCAGTATTTT. Translation: CASSDDTTDTQYF.

The chain combines TRBV9 with TRBJ1-2; 8 bases agree with TRBD1. The CDR3 is 19 amino acids. The germline V gene encodes CDR1 SGDLS and CDR2 YYNGEE. V was clipped by 0 bases and J by 8 bases; unmatched bases: 21. The DNA of the CDR3 is TGTGCCAGCAGCGTAGCTCGCAATAGGACCGGGACAGGCATGGGCGGCTACACCTTC. Translation: CASSVARNRTGTGMGGYTF.

This sequence joins TRBV5-1 and TRBJ2-3; 8 bases are a match to TRBD2. Germline lookup yields CDR1 SGHRS and CDR2 YFSETQ. V was pared by 2 bases and J by 1 base, with 6 bases of the junction left unmatched. CDR3 size: 16 residues. The CDR3 sequence: CASSLLVAGRTDTQYF. CDR3 nucleotides: TGCGCCAGCAGCTTACTAGTAGCGGGGCGCACAGATACGCAGTATTTT.

The rearrangement links TRBV7-2 to TRBJ1-3; 7 positions match TRBD1. V lost 5 bases to trimming and J lost 3 bases; unmatched junction nucleotides: 7. This CDR3 is 15 amino acids long. CDR1 and CDR2 (germline): SGHTA, FQGNSA. DNA of the CDR3: TGTGCCAGCAGCATAATAACAGGGGTTGGAAACACCATATATTTT. It is translated as CASSIITGVGNTIYF.

This clone was seen a single time. This chain links TRBV7-8 with TRBJ2-7; D ambiguous. CDR1 and CDR2 from the germline V gene are SGHVS and FQNEAQ. V dropped 0 bases and J dropped 2 bases, with 14 bases sitting between them. This CDR3 contains 16 residues. CDR3 sequence: CASSLAAGRMAYEQYF. CDR3 nucleotides: TGTGCCAGCAGCTTAGCGGCTGGCAGGATGGCCTACGAGCAGTACTTC.

This rearrangement joins TRBV28 to TRBJ2-7, with 7 bases fitting TRBD2. The germline gives CDR1 MDHEN, CDR2 SYDVKM. The CDR3 is 18 amino acids. Losses at the gene ends were 5 bases for V and 2 bases for J; bases not matched to a gene: 18. In DNA, the CDR3 is TGTGCCAGCAGTGACCCTATGATAGGGCGGGAGTCCCCCTACGAGCAGTACTTC. It encodes CASSDPMIGRESPYEQYF.

V and J are TRBV5-1 and TRBJ1-4; TRBD1 matches at 7 bases. Germline-derived CDR1 and CDR2 are SGHRS and YFSETQ. V was pared by 4 bases and J by 7 bases, with 10 bases of the junction left unmatched. CDR3 length: 15 residues. The CDR3 sequence is CASSVRQGGGEKLFF. CDR3 in DNA: TGCGCCAGCAGCGTTAGACAGGGAGGTGGTGAAAAACTGTTTTTT.

This sequence joins TRBV19 and TRBJ1-5; possibly TRBD1 for D (5 bases). V was cut by 3 bases and J by 7 bases, with 19 bases left in between. Germline V gene lookup returns CDR1 LNHDA and CDR2 SQIVND (reference sequence). The CDR3 has 16 residues. The CDR3 DNA reads TGTGCCAGTAGTATGATTGGGGGGAGTGCAAGGCAGCCCCAGCATTTT. This encodes CASSMIGGSARQPQHF.

This clone was detected only once. Here the CDR3 DNA reads TGTGCCAGCAGCCCCCAGGGCAGAACCAATAATAGCAATCAGCCCCAGCATTTT. Its protein is CASSPQGRTNNSNQPQHF. The chain has TRBV7-7 and TRBJ1-5; D perhaps matches TRBD1 (5 bases). CDR1 SSHAT and CDR2 FNYEAQ come from the germline V gene (reference sequence). The CDR3 is 18 residues long. With 5 bases removed from V and 0 bases from J, the gap between germline ends came to 20 bases.

The genes are TRBV5-6 and TRBJ1-1; possible D gene TRBD1, 5 bases. Germline CDR1 and CDR2: SGHDT and YYEEEE. Trimming left V 4 bases short and J 1 base short, with 14 bases between. The CDR3 extends over 15 amino acids. Here the CDR3 DNA reads TGTGCCAGCAGCGAGCCGGGGGTCCCGAACACTGAAGCTTTCTTT. Protein sequence: CASSEPGVPNTEAFF. Looking up the rest from reference TRBV5-6 and TRBJ1-1 gives the full variable domain: DAGVTQSPTHLIKTRGQQVTLRCSPKSGHDTVSWYQQALGQGPQFIFQYYEEEERQRGNFPDRFSGHQFPNYSSELNVNALLLGDSALYLCASSEPGVPNTEAFFGQGTRLTVV.

CDR3 DNA sequence: TGTGCCAGCTCACCGAGCGGGGGGTCCTACGAGCAGTACTTC. It codes for CASSPSGGSYEQYF. This chain joins TRBV18 and TRBJ2-7; 9 bases align to TRBD2. Germline V CDR1 and CDR2: KGHSH, LQKENI. This CDR3 spans 14 amino acids. The trim removed 3 bases at V and 1 base at J, leaving 1 base unmatched.

DNA of the CDR3: TGTGCCAGCTCACCACCCCGGAACAGACACTCCTACAATGAGCAGTTCTTC. It translates to CASSPPRNRHSYNEQFF. This rearrangement joins TRBV18 to TRBJ2-1; no clear D gene. The V gene's germline CDR1 is KGHSH and CDR2 LQKENI. Trimming cost V 0 bases and J 0 bases, with 12 bases left between them. The CDR3 contains 17 residues.

The chain employs TRBV18 and TRBJ1-1, with a tentative D call TRBD1 (6 bases). The CDR3 covers 14 residues. Between the trimmed V and J ends, which lost 6 bases and 6 bases, there was a span of 17 bases. The germline V gene encodes CDR1 KGHSH and CDR2 LQKENI. The chain's CDR3 is CASSRTRGDAEAFF. As DNA, the CDR3 is TGTGCCAGCTCGCGGACCAGGGGCGACGCTGAAGCTTTCTTT.

The CDR3 sequence is CASSRQGAGNTEAFF. Here the CDR3 DNA reads TGTGCCAGCTCAAGACAGGGGGCAGGGAACACTGAAGCTTTCTTT. This sequence joins TRBV18 and TRBJ1-1; TRBD1 matches 10 bases. The J segment lost 1 base and the V segment lost 5 bases, leaving 4 bases of the junction unmatched. This CDR3 is 15 amino acids long. CDR1 is KGHSH and CDR2 is LQKENI in the germline V gene.

The rearrangement joins TRBV5-6 to TRBJ2-7, with 9 bases lining up with TRBD1. V shed 0 bases, J shed 4 bases, and the junction held 5 bases outside the gene matches. The germline V gene has CDR1 SGHDT and CDR2 YYEEEE. There are 15 residues in the CDR3. The CDR3 loop is CASSLEGTGFYEQYF. CDR3 bases: TGTGCCAGCAGCTTGGAGGGGACAGGGTTTTACGAGCAGTACTTC.

The chain carries TRBV5-1 and TRBJ2-5, with D hard to call. With 0 bases removed from V and 3 bases from J, the gap between germline ends came to 12 bases. Germline V gene data show CDR1 as SGHRS and CDR2 as YFSETQ. CDR3 length: 15 residues. The CDR3 region is CASSLGSTGEETQYF. The CDR3 DNA is TGCGCCAGCAGCTTGGGTTCGACTGGAGAAGAGACCCAGTACTTC.

The sample holds one count of this clone. Here the CDR3 reads CSAYSGNTGELFF. In nucleotides, the CDR3 is TGCAGCGCGTATAGCGGGAACACCGGGGAGCTGTTTTTT. The chain is built from TRBV29-1 and TRBJ2-2; TRBD2 might be the D (6 bases). The CDR3 is made up of 13 amino acids. Trimming took off 7 bases at V and 1 base at J, with 10 bases between the two ends. From germline, CDR1 is SQVTM and CDR2 ANQGSEA.

V usage is TRBV6-5 and J usage is TRBJ1-5; maybe TRBD1 (6 bases). There are 13 residues in the CDR3. V was cut by 5 bases and J by 5 bases, with 10 bases left in between. Germline V gene sequence: CDR1 MNHEY, CDR2 SVGAGI. CDR3 coding DNA: TGTGCCAGCAGTACAGGGAATTATCAGCCCCAGCATTTT. As protein: CASSTGNYQPQHF.

The chain carries TRBV18 and TRBJ2-1; TRBD1 is a possible D gene (5 bases). V lost 1 base, J lost 2 bases, and 9 bases lay in between. CDR1 and CDR2 from the germline V gene are KGHSH and LQKENI. CDR3 length: 15 residues. The CDR3: CASSPLLGAYNEQFF. DNA for the CDR3: TGTGCCAGCTCACCACTGTTAGGGGCCTACAATGAGCAGTTCTTC.

This clone was seen a few times. A read error may account for a junction end that differs from germline. V usage is TRBV14 and J usage is TRBJ2-7; 11 nucleotides agree with TRBD1. Per the germline V gene, CDR1 is SGHDN and CDR2 is FVKESK. The CDR3 has 13 residues. The CDR3: CASSLGQGAEDVF. In DNA form, the CDR3 reads TGTGCCAGCAGCCTCGGACAGGGGGCCGAGGATGTCTTC.

This chain uses TRBV27 with TRBJ1-1; a weak D match, TRBD1 (6 bases). Germline values: CDR1 MNHEY, CDR2 SMNVEV (reference sequence). With 5 bases removed from V and 1 base from J, the gap between germline ends came to 17 bases. The CDR3 totals 16 residues. Here the CDR3 reads CASSPAGVRGNTEAFF. The CDR3 DNA reads TGTGCCAGCAGTCCCGCAGGGGTGAGGGGGAACACTGAAGCTTTCTTT.

This clone has only a few counts. The chain carries TRBV4-1 and TRBJ1-5; 7 nucleotides agree with TRBD1. Germline-derived CDR1 and CDR2 are MGHRA and YSYEKL. Trimming took 3 bases from V and 3 from J; bases not matched to a gene: 5. The CDR3 contains 15 residues. The CDR3 loop is CASSHDDRANQPQHF. In DNA form, the CDR3 reads TGCGCCAGCAGCCATGACGACAGGGCCAATCAGCCCCAGCATTTT.

The chain carries TRBV7-8 and TRBJ2-5, with 12 bases fitting TRBD2. CDR1 SGHVS and CDR2 FQNEAQ come from the germline V gene. CDR3 size: 16 residues. The trim removed 1 base at V and 0 bases at J, leaving 0 bases unmatched. The CDR3 region is CASSLGTSGDQETQYF. In DNA form, the CDR3 reads TGTGCCAGCAGCTTAGGGACTAGCGGGGACCAAGAGACCCAGTACTTC.